This T cell receptor (beta chain) was recovered during a study of blood T cell repertoires in COVID-19. Study-wide background: Researchers got acute and convalescent COVID-19 samples from the United States, Italy and Spain. Nucleic acid was either cDNA or gDNA, and it came from T cells, B-cell-depleted T cells, or PBMCs.

Source study methods: It was from reference gene primer amplification that nucleated cell counts were estimated. Sequenced by immunoSEQ multiplex PCR; TCRdb stores in-frame clones only, minus some. V, J and clone size reflect that table, while D and trimming were determined from the DNA. The table lists 200,000 to 250,000 clones, about 80% of them singletons. The sequenced material came from peripheral blood. The receptor was isolated from a young man who had recovered from COVID-19.

CDR3 protein: CASSAQRGGGGELFF. The CDR3 DNA reads as TGTGCCAGCAGTGCCCAGCGGGGGGGCGGCGGGGAGCTGTTTTTT. The chain combines TRBV27 with TRBJ2-2; 10 positions agree with TRBD2. CDR3 length: 15 residues. Losses at the gene ends were 5 bases for V and 7 bases for J; bases not matched to a gene: 7. Per the germline V gene, CDR1 is MNHEY and CDR2 is SMNVEV (reference sequence).